This paragraph reports one TCR beta chain. Method: immunoSEQ multiplex PCR; TCRdb's copy keeps in-frame clones and lacks some. The sample includes 80,000 or so clones, about 73% of them seen just once. This entry belongs to a study of blood T cell repertoires in COVID-19. Looking at the study overall: Both acute and convalescent COVID-19 samples were obtained from the United States, Italy and Spain.

This CDR3 region has 14 residues. Germline V gene lookup returns CDR1 MDHEN and CDR2 SYDVKM. The germline V and J ends were trimmed by 3 bases and 0 bases, with 8 bases remaining between them. The chain joins TRBV28 to TRBJ1-2; D gene ambiguous. This TCR was sampled from a man aged 45 to 65 with active or convalescent COVID-19. Sequenced material: peripheral blood. The CDR3 nucleotides read TGTGCCAGCAGTTTTGGCTCCGCTAACTATGGCTACACCTTC. It translates to CASSFGSANYGYTF.